This passage covers 22 T cell receptor beta chains from one sample sequenced in a study of shared clonotypes between healthy human individuals (dated by TCRdb to 2018 to 2020). Library preparation employed the immunoSEQ multiplex PCR assay. TCRdb holds this immuneACCESS table with in-frame rearrangements only. Some clones are missing; in checked studies, unresolved V genes explain under half, and the rest has no known cause. Recorded for this sample are fewer than 1.6 million clones; less than 99% of them occurred a single time. The ten most abundant clones make up approximately 0.38% of the sample. Sequenced input: naive CD4+ T cells sorted from blood. The cell subset or site label, as the study defines it: CD45RA+ positively selected. These TCRs come from a man aged 25 to 40 in good health.

V is TRBV5-4 and J is TRBJ2-5; D is unclear. In germline, CDR1 is SGHNT, CDR2 YYREEE (reference sequence). V was shortened by 5 bases and J by 4 bases, with 9 bases between the two germline ends. The CDR3 has 12 amino acids. In DNA, the CDR3 is TGTGCCAGCAGTAAAGGTAGAGAGACCCAGTACTTC. Amino acids: CASSKGRETQYF.

This chain links TRBV5-1 with TRBJ2-3, with D maybe TRBD2 (5 bases). This CDR3 is built from 14 residues. The germline V gene encodes CDR1 SGHRS and CDR2 YFSETQ. V was shortened by 4 bases and J by 4 bases, with 13 bases between the two germline ends. In nucleotides, the CDR3 is TGCGCCAGCAGCCGCGCCCTCGGGGCAGATACGCAGTATTTT. Translating gives CASSRALGADTQYF.

The V gene is TRBV11-2, the J gene TRBJ2-1, with D uncertain. The CDR3 extends over 15 amino acids. Trimming removed 6 bases from V and 9 bases from J, with 21 bases in between. CDR1 and CDR2 (germline): SGHAT, FQNNGV. The CDR3 here is CASSALRVLASEQFF. CDR3 DNA: TGTGCCAGCAGTGCTCTCCGGGTACTCGCTAGTGAGCAGTTCTTC.

The V call is TRBV27, the J call TRBJ2-7; 9 bases map to TRBD2. The trim removed 8 bases at V and 2 bases at J, leaving 10 bases unmatched. Germline loops: CDR1 MNHEY, CDR2 SMNVEV (reference sequence). The CDR3 sequence is 15 residues long. The CDR3 sequence: CASHRRLAGTYEQYF. CDR3 DNA: TGTGCCAGCCACAGGAGGCTAGCGGGAACCTACGAGCAGTACTTC.

The chain carries TRBV6-5 and TRBJ1-2, with D perhaps TRBD1 (5 bases). V shed 0 bases and J shed 5 bases, with 7 bases lying between them. The length of the CDR3 is 13 residues. The V gene's germline CDR1 is MNHEY and CDR2 SVGAGI. The CDR3, as DNA: TGTGCCAGCAGTTACTCGACAGCTTATGGCTACACCTTC. Translating it yields CASSYSTAYGYTF.

The rearrangement uses TRBV25-1 and TRBJ2-3; TRBD2 aligns across 10 bases. There are 15 residues in the CDR3. Trimming at V came to 5 bases and at J to 6 bases, leaving 8 bases not matched to a gene. Germline-derived CDR1 and CDR2 are MGHDK and SYGVNS. The CDR3 nucleotides are TGTGCCAGCAGTTCCCAGCGGGAGGGCCTGGATACGCAGTATTTT. Translating it yields CASSSQREGLDTQYF.

This chain connects TRBV7-3 to TRBJ1-4; possibly TRBD1 for D (6 bases). Looked up from germline, CDR1 is SGHTA and CDR2 is FQGTGA. The ends were cut back, 2 bases at V and 5 bases at J, with 21 bases in the middle. The CDR3 consists of 18 residues. The CDR3 protein is CASSLWERQAHRNEKLFF. DNA for the CDR3: TGTGCCAGCAGCTTATGGGAGAGACAGGCTCACAGGAATGAAAAACTGTTTTTT. Supplemented by reference TRBV7-3 and TRBJ1-4, the full variable domain reads GAGVSQTPSNKVTEKGKYVELRCDPISGHTALYWYRQSLGQGPEFLIYFQGTGAADDSGLPNDRFFAVRPEGSVSTLKIQRTERGDSAVYLCASSLWERQAHRNEKLFFGSGTQLSVL.

The V and J genes are TRBV19 and TRBJ2-1; 8 bases fit TRBD2. V gave up 2 bases and J gave up 7 bases; unmatched junction bases: 16. The germline V gene has CDR1 LNHDA and CDR2 SQIVND (reference sequence). CDR3 length: 18 amino acids. The chain's CDR3 is CASSIKLTSGALWNEQFF. In DNA, the CDR3 is TGTGCCAGTAGTATAAAACTCACTAGCGGAGCCCTCTGGAATGAGCAGTTCTTC.

The genes are TRBV2 and TRBJ2-3, with a possible D match to TRBD1 (5 bases). V was trimmed by 3 bases and J by 4 bases, leaving 8 bases between them. There are 13 residues in the CDR3. Germline CDR1 and CDR2: SNHLY and FYNNEI. CDR3 nucleotides: TGTGCCAGCAGTGAGCAGGGTGCAGATACGCAGTATTTT. Its protein product is CASSEQGADTQYF.

J is TRBJ2-7 and V is TRBV5-1; the match to TRBD1 covers 8 bases. Germline V lookup: CDR1 SGHRS, CDR2 YFSETQ. The V segment lost 4 bases and the J segment 2 bases; nucleotides outside the gene matches: 5. The CDR3 spans 14 residues. The CDR3 nucleotides are TGCGCCAGCAGCATGAAACAGGGGGCCTACGAGCAGTACTTC. It is translated as CASSMKQGAYEQYF.

The chain combines TRBV5-4 with TRBJ2-7; a weak D match, TRBD2 (7 bases). The CDR3 has 16 amino acids. V gave up 4 bases and J gave up 2 bases, with 19 bases separating them. CDR1 and CDR2 from the germline V gene are SGHNT and YYREEE (reference sequence). The CDR3 region is CASSPTPGGGPYEQYF. The DNA for the CDR3 is TGTGCCAGCAGCCCTACCCCGGGGGGCGGTCCCTACGAGCAGTACTTC.

V gene TRBV5-4 combines with J gene TRBJ2-7; possible D gene TRBD1, 6 bases. The germline gives CDR1 SGHNT, CDR2 YYREEE (reference sequence). CDR3 size: 14 residues. Trimming took off 0 bases at V and 6 bases at J, with 13 bases between the two ends. The DNA of the CDR3 is TGTGCCAGCAGCTTGGACGGGACATCCGGCGAGCAGTACTTC. This encodes CASSLDGTSGEQYF.

A note on this clone: Distinct nucleotide sequences in the sample also encode this CDR3. The chain carries TRBV18 and TRBJ1-4; weak D call: TRBD1 (6 bases). The CDR3 is 14 residues long. V was pared by 2 bases and J by 4 bases, with 8 bases between. Germline CDR1 reads KGHSH; CDR2 reads LQKENI. CDR3 loop: CASSPGGLNEKLFF. The CDR3 DNA sequence: TGTGCCAGCTCACCAGGGGGCCTTAATGAAAAACTGTTTTTT. The whole variable domain, remainder taken from reference TRBV18 and TRBJ1-4, is NAGVMQNPRHLVRRRGQEARLRCSPMKGHSHVYWYRQLPEEGLKFMVYLQKENIIDESGMPKERFSAEFPKEGPSILRIQQVVRGDSAAYFCASSPGGLNEKLFFGSGTQLSVL.

CDR3 nucleotide sequence: TGTGCCAGAAGGTGTGTCTCTCCCAAAGAGACCCAGTACTTC. This translates into CARRCVSPKETQYF. The chain joins TRBV5-3 to TRBJ2-5; D unclear. TRBV5-3 has ORF status, its function being uncertain. Trimming removed 5 bases from V and 3 bases from J, with 14 bases in between. CDR3 length: 14 residues.

This clone was seen a single time. In DNA, the CDR3 is TGTGCCAGCAGCTTACAGGGGGGCACTGAAGCTTTCTTT. Amino acids: CASSLQGGTEAFF. The chain uses TRBV7-8 and TRBJ1-1, with 7 bases identical to TRBD1. Germline CDR1 is SGHVS and CDR2 is FQNEAQ. Trimming took 2 bases from V and 4 from J; bases not matched to a gene: 1. This CDR3 has 13 amino acids.

The chain carries TRBV14 and TRBJ2-7; 8 bases line up with TRBD2. CDR1 is SGHDN and CDR2 is FVKESK in the germline V gene. The CDR3 has 15 amino acids. The junction had 8 bases not matched to a gene; V was cut back by 3 bases and J by 4 bases. CDR3 sequence: CASSHSNLAGYEQYF. In DNA form, the CDR3 reads TGTGCCAGCAGCCACTCTAATTTAGCGGGGTACGAGCAGTACTTC.

The chain is built from TRBV6-6 and TRBJ2-7; TRBD2 aligns across 8 bases. V was pared by 2 bases and J by 3 bases, with 3 bases of the junction left unmatched. The V gene's germline CDR1 is MNHNY and CDR2 SVGAGI (reference sequence). CDR3 length: 14 amino acids. CDR3 residues: CASSYDGRGYEQYF. The CDR3 nucleotides are TGTGCCAGCAGTTACGACGGGAGGGGCTACGAGCAGTACTTC.

The chain combines TRBV6-1 with TRBJ1-2; the D is unclear. Per the germline V gene, CDR1 is MNHNS and CDR2 is SASEGT. Trimming took 2 bases from V and 8 from J, leaving 12 bases between them. The CDR3 spans 13 residues. The CDR3 spells CASSELEATGYTF. The CDR3 DNA sequence: TGTGCCAGCAGTGAACTGGAGGCGACGGGCTACACCTTC.

The V call is TRBV6-6, the J call TRBJ1-2; TRBD1 aligns across 7 bases. The V and J ends lost 6 bases and 4 bases, in that order; junction bases with no gene match: 5. There are 13 residues in the CDR3. Germline V lookup: CDR1 MNHNY, CDR2 SVGAGI (reference sequence). The CDR3 spells CASRTGLLYGYTF. The CDR3 DNA reads TGTGCCAGCAGGACAGGGCTTCTCTATGGCTACACCTTC.

The rearrangement links TRBV19 to TRBJ2-5; possibly TRBD1 for D (6 bases). Germline loops: CDR1 LNHDA, CDR2 SQIVND (reference sequence). Deletions cut 6 bases from V and 2 bases from J, with 10 bases between. The CDR3 consists of 13 residues. CDR3 protein: CASRGAVQETQYF. The CDR3 coding sequence is TGTGCCAGTAGGGGGGCAGTACAAGAGACCCAGTACTTC. Using reference TRBV19 and TRBJ2-5 for the parts outside the CDR3, the full variable domain is DGGITQSPKYLFRKEGQNVTLSCEQNLNHDAMYWYRQDPGQGLRLIYYSQIVNDFQKGDIAEGYSVSREKKESFPLTVTSAQKNPTAFYLCASRGAVQETQYFGPGTRLLVL.

This clone was recorded once. This chain joins TRBV7-9 and TRBJ2-2, with D possibly being TRBD1 (5 bases). Looked up from germline, CDR1 is SEHNR and CDR2 is FQNEAQ (reference sequence). The CDR3 spans 15 residues. V was pared by 5 bases and J by 5 bases, with 15 bases between. CDR3 in amino acids: CASSPKPQGTGELFF. The CDR3 DNA reads TGTGCCAGCAGCCCAAAACCCCAGGGTACCGGGGAGCTGTTTTTT.

The V and J genes are TRBV7-2 and TRBJ2-7, with D maybe TRBD2 (5 bases). CDR1 SGHTA and CDR2 FQGNSA come from the germline V gene. V was trimmed by 2 bases and J by 5 bases, leaving 28 bases between them. There are 19 residues in the CDR3. DNA for the CDR3: TGTGCCAGCAGCTTAATTCGTACTAGTCAACCCCGAACTCCCGACGAGCAGTACTTC. Its translation: CASSLIRTSQPRTPDEQYF.